The 26 T cell receptor beta chains below all came from one sample that was sequenced in a study of cytomegalovirus exposure and HLA in healthy donors. Researchers ran the PCR with 60 Vbeta and 13 Jbeta primers. Produced via immunoSEQ multiplex PCR; TCRdb's table is partial and in-frame only. The table has around 140,000 clones, about 86% seen once; the top ten hold more than 4.5%. The sequenced material came from PBMCs. These receptors all stem from a woman under 40 in good health and CMV-seronegative.

The J gene is TRBJ1-2, the V gene TRBV28; no reliable D call. The germline V gene has CDR1 MDHEN and CDR2 SYDVKM. CDR3 length: 15 amino acids. Trimming shortened V by 1 base and J by 2 bases, and 11 bases separated the two germline ends. The DNA of the CDR3 is TGTGCCAGCAGTTTATTCTCGACTGGGAACTATGGCTACACCTTC. Its translation: CASSLFSTGNYGYTF.

CDR3 sequence reads: CASTHGVGQETQYF. CDR3 DNA sequence: TGTGCCAGCACCCACGGGGTGGGACAAGAGACCCAGTACTTC. V gene TRBV6-1 combines with J gene TRBJ2-5, with D possibly being TRBD2 (5 bases). The V end lost 7 bases, the J end lost 2 bases, and 14 bases lay between the germline ends. Germline V gene data show CDR1 as MNHNS and CDR2 as SASEGT. The CDR3 has 14 amino acids.

This clone has more than one count but fewer than ten. The chain has TRBV7-9 and TRBJ2-3; perhaps TRBD2 as D (6 bases). The CDR3 extends over 15 amino acids. V was shortened by 4 bases and J by 2 bases, with 13 bases between the two germline ends. CDR1 and CDR2 (germline): SEHNR, FQNEAQ (reference sequence). CDR3 sequence reads: CASSSPWEDTDTQYF. The CDR3 DNA reads as TGTGCCAGCAGCTCCCCCTGGGAGGACACAGATACGCAGTATTTT.

The chain joins TRBV27 to TRBJ2-7; the match to TRBD1 covers 11 bases. Germline trimming cut 3 bases from V and 0 bases from J; bases unmatched to any gene: 1. From germline, CDR1 is MNHEY and CDR2 SMNVEV (reference sequence). The CDR3 runs to 15 residues. CDR3 DNA sequence: TGTGCCAGCAGTTTCGGGACAGGGGGCTCCTACGAGCAGTACTTC. Its protein is CASSFGTGGSYEQYF.

The CDR3 bases are TGCGCCAGCAGCCAGTCACGTCAGGGGGACGGCACAGATACGCAGTATTTT. Translating it yields CASSQSRQGDGTDTQYF. This chain connects TRBV4-3 to TRBJ2-3, with 7 nucleotides matching TRBD1. From germline, CDR1 is LGHNA and CDR2 YSLEER. The CDR3 has 17 residues. V shed 3 bases, J shed 1 base, and the junction held 10 bases outside the gene matches.

In its sample, this clone was seen a few times. This specimen includes other DNA sequences encoding the same CDR3. J is TRBJ1-1 and V is TRBV2; D unclear. The CDR3 contains 10 residues. V lost 6 bases to trimming and J lost 11 bases, with 10 bases between them. Germline CDR1 is SNHLY and CDR2 is FYNNEI. In DNA form, the CDR3 reads TGTGCCAGCAGCGTCGGGGAGGCTTTCTTT. This codes for CASSVGEAFF.

This clone has more than one count but fewer than ten. V usage is TRBV10-3 and J usage is TRBJ2-7; D remains ambiguous. Germline CDR1 is ENHRY and CDR2 is SYGVKD. Trimming pared 4 bases from V and 0 bases from J, leaving 10 bases between. The CDR3 is 14 amino acids. CDR3 amino acids: CAISAIASSYEQYF. Written as DNA, the CDR3 is TGTGCCATCAGTGCCATCGCGAGCTCCTACGAGCAGTACTTC.

The CDR3 nucleotides are TGTGCCTCGAATCCACAGGGGGCGAGCACTGAAGCTTTCTTT. Encoded protein: CASNPQGASTEAFF. J is TRBJ1-1 and V is TRBV30; 9 bases align to TRBD1. V shed 7 bases and J 4 bases; nucleotides not matched to a gene: 10. The CDR3 totals 14 residues. The V gene's germline CDR1 is GTSNPN and CDR2 SVGIG (reference sequence). The full variable domain, with the rest looked up from reference TRBV30 and TRBJ1-1, is SQTIHQWPATLVQPVGSPLSLECTVEGTSNPNLYWYRQAAGRGLQLLFYSVGIGQISSEVPQNLSASRPQDRQFILSSKKLLLSDSGFYLCASNPQGASTEAFFGQGTRLTVV.

The chain couples TRBV30 to TRBJ2-3, with 10 bases aligning to TRBD2. This CDR3 has 19 amino acids. Germline loops: CDR1 GTSNPN, CDR2 SVGIG (reference sequence). Trimming removed 0 bases from V and 0 bases from J; junction bases left unmatched: 12. CDR3 protein: CAWSVQASGSRSSTDTQYF. In DNA, the CDR3 is TGTGCCTGGAGTGTACAGGCTAGCGGGAGTCGTTCTAGCACAGATACGCAGTATTTT.

The chain recombines TRBV28 with TRBJ1-2, with D tentatively TRBD1 (6 bases). Trimming left V 4 bases short and J 5 bases short, with 20 bases between. CDR1 and CDR2 from the germline V gene are MDHEN and SYDVKM. The CDR3 contains 16 residues. This CDR3 is CASSSPDSQGLYGYTF. CDR3 bases: TGTGCCAGCAGTTCCCCGGACAGCCAGGGGCTTTATGGCTACACCTTC.

The V gene is TRBV30, the J gene TRBJ2-7, with 8 bases identical to TRBD2. From germline, CDR1 is GTSNPN and CDR2 SVGIG (reference sequence). J lost 0 bases, V lost 2 bases, and 6 bases had no gene match. This CDR3 comprises 15 residues. The CDR3 here is CAWSSAGGYSYEQYF. For the CDR3, the DNA is TGTGCCTGGAGTTCGGCGGGGGGCTACTCCTACGAGCAGTACTTC.

The chain joins TRBV7-6 to TRBJ2-3, with TRBD2 as a possible D gene (6 bases). V lost 5 bases and J 0 bases, leaving 15 bases between the germline ends. CDR1 is SGHVS, CDR2 FNYEAQ, per germline. The CDR3 has 16 amino acids. CDR3 sequence (DNA): TGTGCCAGCAGCCCGAATGAGGCGGGGAGCACAGATACGCAGTATTTT. It yields the protein CASSPNEAGSTDTQYF.

The chain uses TRBV2 and TRBJ1-1; 10 bases are shared with TRBD1. Germline V CDR1 and CDR2: SNHLY, FYNNEI. CDR3 length: 14 amino acids. After removal of 4 bases from V and 4 bases from J, the junction contained 3 bases not matched to a gene. The CDR3 protein is CASSGGQGSTEAFF. CDR3 in DNA: TGTGCCAGCAGTGGGGGACAGGGGAGCACTGAAGCTTTCTTT.

This chain uses TRBV28 with TRBJ1-2, with 11 bases aligning to TRBD1. The CDR3 runs 12 residues. V was clipped by 8 bases and J by 6 bases; unmatched bases: 2. Germline V gene data show CDR1 as MDHEN and CDR2 as SYDVKM. The CDR3 nucleotides are TGTGCCAGCCGGACAGGGGGCGATGGCTACACCTTC. Translating it yields CASRTGGDGYTF.

The V gene is TRBV5-1, the J gene TRBJ2-5; 9 nucleotides line up with TRBD2. The CDR3 is 18 residues long. Per the germline V gene, CDR1 is SGHRS and CDR2 is YFSETQ. V lost 0 bases to trimming and J lost 2 bases; unmatched junction nucleotides: 11. CDR3 amino acids: CASSLGLAGSMTQETQYF. For the CDR3, the DNA is TGCGCCAGCAGCTTGGGGCTAGCGGGGAGTATGACGCAAGAGACCCAGTACTTC.

This clone was counted only a few times. The CDR3 nucleotides are TGTGCCAGCAGACCGACAGGGGGAGAAGCTTTCTTT. Protein: CASRPTGGEAFF. The genes are TRBV6-6 and TRBJ1-1; 9 nucleotides line up with TRBD1. V was clipped by 6 bases and J by 8 bases; unmatched bases: 4. Per the germline V gene, CDR1 is MNHNY and CDR2 is SVGAGI (reference sequence). The CDR3 runs 12 residues.

This chain links TRBV7-8 with TRBJ2-1, with TRBD2 matching 11 bases. CDR1 and CDR2 (germline): SGHVS, FQNEAQ. V shed 5 bases and J 4 bases; nucleotides not matched to a gene: 4. The CDR3 runs 15 residues. The CDR3 DNA follows: TGTGCCAGCAGCCCCACTAGCGGGAGTTACAATGAGCAGTTCTTC. Translating it yields CASSPTSGSYNEQFF.

Here the CDR3 DNA reads TGTGCCAGCAGCGTTACGGGAGGCGAGCAGTACTTC. Translated: CASSVTGGEQYF. V is TRBV9 and J is TRBJ2-7; 7 bases fit TRBD2. CDR1 SGDLS and CDR2 YYNGEE come from the germline V gene. After removal of 2 bases from V and 6 bases from J, the junction contained 2 bases not matched to a gene. The CDR3 extends over 12 amino acids.

This clone was seen more than once but under ten times. The J gene is TRBJ2-1, the V gene TRBV5-6; TRBD2 agrees at 12 bases. This CDR3 comprises 18 residues. Trimming at V came to 2 bases and at J to 2 bases, leaving 8 bases not matched to a gene. The germline CDR1 and CDR2 sequences are SGHDT and YYEEEE. CDR3 in DNA: TGTGCCAGCAGCTTTGGGCTGACTAGCGGGGGACCCTACAATGAGCAGTTCTTC. Translation: CASSFGLTSGGPYNEQFF.

V is TRBV27 and J is TRBJ1-5; possible D gene TRBD1, 6 bases. Trimming shortened V by 3 bases and J by 4 bases, and 16 bases separated the two germline ends. The CDR3 covers 16 residues. CDR1 and CDR2 from the germline V gene are MNHEY and SMNVEV (reference sequence). DNA of the CDR3: TGTGCCAGCAGTTTGGTCGGGGGGCTGGGGAATCAGCCCCAGCATTTT. Its translation is CASSLVGGLGNQPQHF.

The gene calls are TRBV2 and TRBJ2-1, with no clear D. CDR3 length equals 15 residues. V was trimmed by 3 bases and J by 0 bases, leaving 9 bases between them. Germline V gene data show CDR1 as SNHLY and CDR2 as FYNNEI. The CDR3 protein is CASSENFSSYNEQFF. Written as DNA, the CDR3 is TGTGCCAGCAGTGAGAACTTTAGCTCCTACAATGAGCAGTTCTTC.

The rearrangement uses TRBV6-5 and TRBJ1-3, with 8 bases that match TRBD1. CDR1 is MNHEY and CDR2 is SVGAGI in the germline V gene. CDR3 size: 16 residues. With V trimmed by 2 bases and J by 2 bases, 5 bases remained unmatched. CDR3 sequence: CASSYAGTGAGNTIYF. In DNA, the CDR3 is TGTGCCAGCAGTTACGCGGGGACAGGAGCTGGAAACACCATATATTTT.

The chain has TRBV7-2 and TRBJ2-5, with D hard to call. Germline CDR1 is SGHTA and CDR2 is FQGNSA. The CDR3 is made up of 14 amino acids. V lost 5 bases and J 3 bases, leaving 13 bases between the germline ends. In nucleotides, the CDR3 is TGTGCCAGCAGCCCCCGATGGCAGGAAGAGACCCAGTACTTC. It yields the protein CASSPRWQEETQYF.

This chain uses TRBV9 with TRBJ2-7; D perhaps matches TRBD2 (5 bases). CDR3 length: 15 residues. Trimming took off 2 bases at V and 0 bases at J, with 12 bases between the two ends. The germline V gene encodes CDR1 SGDLS and CDR2 YYNGEE. CDR3 bases: TGTGCCAGCAGCGTTGAGGGCAGGAGCTCCTACGAGCAGTACTTC. This codes for CASSVEGRSSYEQYF.

The V call is TRBV7-2, the J call TRBJ2-7; 12 bases agree with TRBD2. V was pared by 6 bases and J by 5 bases, with 8 bases of the junction left unmatched. There are 15 residues in the CDR3. CDR1 is SGHTA, CDR2 FQGNSA, per germline. CDR3 loop: CASRPTSGSFHEQYF. For the CDR3, the DNA is TGTGCCAGCAGACCGACTAGCGGGAGTTTCCACGAGCAGTACTTC.

This sequence joins TRBV30 and TRBJ1-1, with 9 bases aligning to TRBD1. The CDR3 sequence is 13 residues long. Germline CDR1 GTSNPN, CDR2 SVGIG (reference sequence). The V gene end was trimmed by 3 bases and the J gene end by 9 bases; junction bases not matched to a gene: 8. CDR3 DNA sequence: TGTGCCTGGAGGGGGACAGGGTGGAACAAAGCTTTCTTT. Translation gives CAWRGTGWNKAFF.